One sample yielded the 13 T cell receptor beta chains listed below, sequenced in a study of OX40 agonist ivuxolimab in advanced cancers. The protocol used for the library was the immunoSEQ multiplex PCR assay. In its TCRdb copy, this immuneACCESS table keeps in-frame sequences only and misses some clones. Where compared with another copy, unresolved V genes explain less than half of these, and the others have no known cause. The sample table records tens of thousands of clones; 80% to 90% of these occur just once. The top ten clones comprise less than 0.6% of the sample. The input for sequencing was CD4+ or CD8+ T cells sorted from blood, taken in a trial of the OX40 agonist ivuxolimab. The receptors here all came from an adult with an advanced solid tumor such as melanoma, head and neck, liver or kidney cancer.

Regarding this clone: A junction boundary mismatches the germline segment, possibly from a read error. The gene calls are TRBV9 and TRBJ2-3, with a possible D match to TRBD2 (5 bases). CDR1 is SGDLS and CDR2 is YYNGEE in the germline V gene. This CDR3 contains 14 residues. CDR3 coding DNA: TGTGCCAGCAGCGTAGACCCCACCGGGGTATCTCAAGGTTTT. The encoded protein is CASSVDPTGVSQGF.

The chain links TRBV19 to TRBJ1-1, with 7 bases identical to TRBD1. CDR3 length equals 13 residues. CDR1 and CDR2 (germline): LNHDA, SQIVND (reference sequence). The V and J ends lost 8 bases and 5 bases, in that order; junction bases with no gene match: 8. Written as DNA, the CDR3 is TGTGCCAGTCGTCCTGGCAGGGGGACTGAAGCTTTCTTT. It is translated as CASRPGRGTEAFF.

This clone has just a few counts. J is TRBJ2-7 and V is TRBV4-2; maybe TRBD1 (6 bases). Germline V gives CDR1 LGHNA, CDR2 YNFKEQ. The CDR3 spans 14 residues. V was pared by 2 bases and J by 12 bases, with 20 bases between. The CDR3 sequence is CASSQTGQQQFLYF. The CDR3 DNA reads TGTGCCAGCAGCCAAACTGGACAGCAGCAGTTTCTGTACTTC.

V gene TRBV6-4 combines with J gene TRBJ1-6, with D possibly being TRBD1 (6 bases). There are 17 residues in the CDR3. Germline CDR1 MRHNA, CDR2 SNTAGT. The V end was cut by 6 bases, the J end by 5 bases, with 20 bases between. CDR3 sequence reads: CASRASHGTPNNSPLHF. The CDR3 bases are TGTGCCAGCAGGGCATCCCATGGGACACCTAATAATTCACCCCTCCACTTT.

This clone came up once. In nucleotides, the CDR3 is TGTGCCAGCAGTGATGGTAGGGCGAGGGGGCAAGAGACCCAGTACTTC. Encoded protein: CASSDGRARGQETQYF. The chain joins TRBV2 to TRBJ2-5; D might be TRBD1 (6 bases). Trimming took 3 bases from V and 2 from J, leaving 16 bases between them. From germline, CDR1 is SNHLY and CDR2 FYNNEI. The CDR3 loop spans 16 amino acids.

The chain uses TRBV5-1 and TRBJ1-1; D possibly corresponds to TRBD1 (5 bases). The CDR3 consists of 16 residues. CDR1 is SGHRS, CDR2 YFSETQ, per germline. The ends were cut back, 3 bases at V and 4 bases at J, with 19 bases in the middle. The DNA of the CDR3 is TGCGCCAGCAGCTCGACCCCCGGGGCTGGGGGCACTGAAGCTTTCTTT. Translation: CASSSTPGAGGTEAFF.

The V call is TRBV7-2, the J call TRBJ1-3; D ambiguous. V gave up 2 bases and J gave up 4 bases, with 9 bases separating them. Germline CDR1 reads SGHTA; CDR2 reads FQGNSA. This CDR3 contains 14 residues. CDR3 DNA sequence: TGTGCCAGCAGCTTATCGACCGGGGGAAACACCATATATTTT. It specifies CASSLSTGGNTIYF.

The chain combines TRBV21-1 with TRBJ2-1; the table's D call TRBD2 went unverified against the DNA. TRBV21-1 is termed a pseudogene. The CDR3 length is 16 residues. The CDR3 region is CASSIGEYEEGCEQFF. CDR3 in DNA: TGTGCCAGCAGCATAGGTGAATATGAGGAGGGGTGTGAGCAGTTCTTC.

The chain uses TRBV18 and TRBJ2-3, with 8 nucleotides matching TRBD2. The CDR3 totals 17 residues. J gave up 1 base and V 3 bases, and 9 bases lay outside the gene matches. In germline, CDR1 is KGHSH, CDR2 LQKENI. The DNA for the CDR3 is TGTGCCAGCTCACCCAACTTACGGGGGGGCGGCACAGATACGCAGTATTTT. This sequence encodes CASSPNLRGGGTDTQYF.

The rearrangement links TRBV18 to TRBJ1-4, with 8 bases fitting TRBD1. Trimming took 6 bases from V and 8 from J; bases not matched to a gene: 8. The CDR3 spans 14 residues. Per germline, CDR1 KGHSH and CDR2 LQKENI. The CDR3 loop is CASSRTGIAEKLFF. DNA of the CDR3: TGTGCCAGCTCCCGGACAGGGATTGCGGAAAAACTGTTTTTT. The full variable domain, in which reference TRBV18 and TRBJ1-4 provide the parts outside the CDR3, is NAGVMQNPRHLVRRRGQEARLRCSPMKGHSHVYWYRQLPEEGLKFMVYLQKENIIDESGMPKERFSAEFPKEGPSILRIQQVVRGDSAAYFCASSRTGIAEKLFFGSGTQLSVL.

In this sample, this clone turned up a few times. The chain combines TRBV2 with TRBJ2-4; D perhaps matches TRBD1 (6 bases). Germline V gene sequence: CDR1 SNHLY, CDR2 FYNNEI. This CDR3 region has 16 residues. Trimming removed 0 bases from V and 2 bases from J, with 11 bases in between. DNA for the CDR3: TGTGCCAGCAGTGAAGCCCCACAGGGAACCAAAAACATTCAGTACTTC. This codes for CASSEAPQGTKNIQYF.

CDR3 sequence: CASLGGGGGYGYTF. CDR3 coding DNA: TGTGCCAGCCTCGGTGGAGGGGGAGGCTATGGCTACACCTTC. This chain joins TRBV21-1 and TRBJ1-2. TRBV21-1 is assigned pseudogene status. The CDR3 is 14 residues long.

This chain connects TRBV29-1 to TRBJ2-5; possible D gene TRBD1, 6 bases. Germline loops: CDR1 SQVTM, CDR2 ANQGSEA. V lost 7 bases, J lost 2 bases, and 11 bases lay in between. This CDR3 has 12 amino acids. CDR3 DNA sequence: TGCAGCGACAGGGTGGGACAAGAGACCCAGTACTTC. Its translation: CSDRVGQETQYF.